This T cell receptor beta chain was obtained from a study of post-analysis software for immune sequencing data. Overall study results and limits: Versus controls, multiple sclerosis patients showed significantly lower diversity (normalized Chao1). Patients had higher frequencies than controls of roughly five TRBV segments, including TRBV5-6, TRBV5-1 and TRBV20-1.

Sequencing libraries made from TCR beta cDNA carried unique molecular identifiers. TCRdb fed the PCR reads into MiXCR, producing one record per CDR3 protein. The sample consists of about 770,000 distinct CDR3 sequences, around 46% of them appearing once. CDR1 and CDR2 (germline): SQVTM, ANQGSEA. V was shortened by 4 bases and J by 3 bases, with 27 bases between the two germline ends. The CDR3 sequence is 18 residues long. This clonotype was seen more than once but under ten times. The antigen remains undetermined. This TCR was sampled from a girl aged 5 to 17 with multiple sclerosis. The rearrangement uses TRBV29-1 and TRBJ2-5, with D hard to call. The material sequenced was blood. The CDR3 protein is CSVAQNPRPVAHKETQYF. CDR3 coding DNA: TGCAGCGTTGCCCAAAATCCGAGACCGGTGGCACACAAAGAGACCCAGTACTTC.